Following are 30 T cell receptor beta chains from one sample sequenced in a study of beta chain features in type 1 diabetes. Whole-study results and caveats: In every one of the four CD4+ subsets, TCRB CDR3s were moderately but significantly shorter in Type 1 diabetes patients.

These TCRs are of unknown antigen specificity. Since all of the isolated RNA was reverse transcribed, expressed TCRB transcripts were what got sequenced. Repertoires were generated with immunoSEQ multiplex PCR, while TCRdb's copy carries only in-frame clones and drops some. The sample has more than 100,000 clones, 16% seen once. The sample was central memory CD4+ T cells from blood. The receptor set was obtained from a man aged 30 to 39 with type 1 diabetes.

The chain is built from TRBV7-9 and TRBJ1-6, with 7 bases matching TRBD1. The CDR3 has 15 amino acids. V was clipped by 4 bases and J by 5 bases; unmatched bases: 5. CDR1 and CDR2 (germline): SEHNR, FQNEAQ (reference sequence). In DNA, the CDR3 is TGTGCCAGCAGCTGGGACAGTCCCGATAATTCACCCCTCCACTTT. Translation gives CASSWDSPDNSPLHF. The full variable domain, with the rest looked up from reference TRBV7-9 and TRBJ1-6, is DTGVSQNPRHKITKRGQNVTFRCDPISEHNRLYWYRQTLGQGPEFLTYFQNEAQLEKSRLLSDRFSAERPKGSFSTLEIQRTEQGDSAMYLCASSWDSPDNSPLHFGNGTRLTVT.

This chain uses TRBV4-2 with TRBJ2-1; a possible D gene is TRBD1 (8 bases). From germline, CDR1 is LGHNA and CDR2 YNFKEQ. Trimming pared 4 bases from V and 4 bases from J, leaving 14 bases between. The CDR3 runs to 15 residues. CDR3 sequence reads: CASSPQGEGYNEQFF. The CDR3 DNA follows: TGTGCCAGCAGCCCACAGGGGGAGGGGTACAATGAGCAGTTCTTC.

The gene calls are TRBV6-1 and TRBJ2-3; no firm D call. V was pared by 5 bases and J by 0 bases, with 6 bases between. Looked up from germline, CDR1 is MNHNS and CDR2 is SASEGT. The CDR3 extends over 13 amino acids. The CDR3 DNA reads as TGTGCCAGCAGTCCTCTAAGCACAGATACGCAGTATTTT. Protein product: CASSPLSTDTQYF.

There are many counts of this clone. The CDR3 sequence: CASSVVMGGMNTEAFF. The CDR3 nucleotides read TGTGCCAGCAGCGTAGTTATGGGAGGAATGAACACTGAAGCTTTCTTT. This rearrangement joins TRBV9 to TRBJ1-1; D uncertain. V was cut by 0 bases and J by 0 bases, with 12 bases left in between. Germline CDR1 reads SGDLS; CDR2 reads YYNGEE. The CDR3 has 16 amino acids.

The genes are TRBV4-1 and TRBJ2-1; D is unresolved. Trimming left V 1 base short and J 7 bases short, with 17 bases between. The CDR3 loop spans 16 amino acids. Per the germline V gene, CDR1 is MGHRA and CDR2 is YSYEKL. The CDR3 here is CASSQAQRYVGNEQFF. Here the CDR3 DNA reads TGCGCCAGCAGCCAAGCGCAGAGGTACGTAGGTAATGAGCAGTTCTTC.

This clone was observed a handful of times. The chain is built from TRBV30 and TRBJ1-3; D is unresolved. CDR1 GTSNPN and CDR2 SVGIG come from the germline V gene (reference sequence). The CDR3 is made up of 15 amino acids. V was trimmed by 4 bases and J by 0 bases, leaving 13 bases between them. Here the CDR3 DNA reads TGTGCCTGGACGCCCGACTCAATCTCTGGAAACACCATATATTTT. Translating it yields CAWTPDSISGNTIYF.

The V gene is TRBV7-8, the J gene TRBJ2-3; TRBD1 agrees at 8 bases. In germline, CDR1 is SGHVS, CDR2 FQNEAQ. The length of the CDR3 is 14 residues. V gave up 2 bases and J gave up 7 bases; unmatched junction bases: 5. DNA for the CDR3: TGTGCCAGCAGCTTAATGGACAGGGCCAATACGCAGTATTTT. This gives the protein CASSLMDRANTQYF.

Only a few counts were recorded for this clone. This chain connects TRBV11-2 to TRBJ1-1; TRBD1 is a possible D gene (5 bases). Germline values: CDR1 SGHAT, CDR2 FQNNGV. V lost 6 bases to trimming and J lost 0 bases, with 17 bases between them. The CDR3 is 16 residues long. CDR3 sequence (DNA): TGTGCCAGCAGACATAATCGTGCAGGGCTGAACACTGAAGCTTTCTTT. This gives the protein CASRHNRAGLNTEAFF.

A few counts support this clone. This chain uses TRBV7-9 with TRBJ2-2, with TRBD1 identical over 10 bases. Germline-derived CDR1 and CDR2 are SEHNR and FQNEAQ (reference sequence). The V segment lost 5 bases and the J segment 4 bases; nucleotides outside the gene matches: 4. The CDR3 totals 15 residues. The chain's CDR3 is CASSTWTGGTGELFF. In DNA, the CDR3 is TGTGCCAGCAGCACCTGGACAGGGGGCACCGGGGAGCTGTTTTTT.

The table lists this clone with a few counts. CDR3 DNA: TGTGCCAGCAGTTACTCGCGGACAGGGATCACCTACGAGCAGTACTTC. Protein: CASSYSRTGITYEQYF. The chain uses TRBV6-6 and TRBJ2-7; TRBD1 matches at 8 bases. This CDR3 has 16 amino acids. Trimming removed 0 bases from V and 2 bases from J; junction bases left unmatched: 6. The germline V gene has CDR1 MNHNY and CDR2 SVGAGI (reference sequence).

Only a few counts were recorded for this clone. J is TRBJ2-7 and V is TRBV5-1; maybe TRBD1 (6 bases). Per the germline V gene, CDR1 is SGHRS and CDR2 is YFSETQ. The CDR3 loop spans 12 amino acids. V shed 4 bases and J shed 4 bases, with 9 bases lying between them. The CDR3 spells CASSRDIYEQYF. The CDR3, as DNA: TGCGCCAGCAGCCGGGACATTTACGAGCAGTACTTC.

Concerning this clone: Other DNA sequences in this specimen translate into the identical CDR3. This chain joins TRBV11-2 and TRBJ2-1; D is undetermined. Per germline, CDR1 SGHAT and CDR2 FQNNGV. The CDR3 loop spans 12 amino acids. V was pared by 1 base and J by 4 bases, with 2 bases between. The CDR3 here is CASSLGYNEQFF. The CDR3 DNA reads as TGTGCCAGCAGCTTAGGTTACAATGAGCAGTTCTTC.

This chain uses TRBV6-5 with TRBJ2-5, with D unresolved. Germline V CDR1 and CDR2: MNHEY, SVGAGI. Trimming took off 6 bases at V and 8 bases at J, with 16 bases between the two ends. This CDR3 comprises 13 residues. The chain's CDR3 is CASSLDGIGTQYF. The CDR3 nucleotides read TGTGCCAGCAGCCTGGACGGCATAGGCACCCAGTACTTC.

There are a few counts of this clone. At one boundary the junction diverges from the germline segment, which might be a read error. This rearrangement joins TRBV28 to TRBJ2-5, with TRBD1 matching 8 bases. The CDR3 extends over 13 amino acids. Germline CDR1 is MDHEN and CDR2 is SYDVKM. In DNA form, the CDR3 reads TGTGCCAGCACTTTAGACAGGGGAGGAGAGCAGTACTTC. It is translated as CASTLDRGGEQYF.

The table lists this clone with a few counts. J is TRBJ2-3 and V is TRBV7-3; 9 positions agree with TRBD2. The CDR3 is made up of 12 amino acids. J lost 13 bases, V lost 3 bases, and 5 bases had no gene match. Germline V gene lookup returns CDR1 SGHTA and CDR2 FQGTGA. The CDR3 DNA follows: TGTGCCAGCAGCTTGACTAGCGGACAAAAGTATTTT. Translation gives CASSLTSGQKYF.

This clone was observed a few times. The chain has TRBV18 and TRBJ2-1, with 7 bases lining up with TRBD1. The CDR3 is 16 amino acids. Per germline, CDR1 KGHSH and CDR2 LQKENI. Trimming took 3 bases from V and 3 from J; bases not matched to a gene: 8. This chain's CDR3 is CASSPSFRDSYNEQFF. The CDR3 nucleotides are TGTGCCAGCTCACCTTCTTTCCGGGACAGCTACAATGAGCAGTTCTTC.

This clone has a handful of counts. This chain joins TRBV25-1 and TRBJ2-3; TRBD2 is a possible D gene (6 bases). V shed 4 bases and J shed 6 bases, with 11 bases lying between them. Germline CDR1 and CDR2: MGHDK and SYGVNS. This CDR3 spans 13 amino acids. CDR3 amino acids: CASSASGGDTQYF. The CDR3 DNA is TGTGCCAGCAGTGCGTCTGGGGGGGATACGCAGTATTTT.

Only a few counts were recorded for this clone. The chain couples TRBV19 to TRBJ2-7; D unresolved. This CDR3 has 15 amino acids. Trimming removed 3 bases from V and 2 bases from J, with 14 bases in between. The germline V gene has CDR1 LNHDA and CDR2 SQIVND (reference sequence). CDR3 region: CASSIAPVETYEQYF. The CDR3 DNA reads as TGTGCCAGTAGTATCGCGCCAGTAGAAACCTACGAGCAGTACTTC.

This clone was seen many times. The chain has TRBV29-1 and TRBJ2-1; D possibly corresponds to TRBD1 (6 bases). CDR1 and CDR2 (germline): SQVTM, ANQGSEA. The CDR3 is 12 residues long. V was cut by 7 bases and J by 5 bases, with 12 bases left in between. CDR3 loop: CSGGTQDNEQFF. CDR3 sequence (DNA): TGCAGCGGGGGGACACAAGACAATGAGCAGTTCTTC.

This clone appeared a few times. The chain combines TRBV4-3 with TRBJ1-2, with D tentatively TRBD1 (5 bases). Between the trimmed V and J ends, which lost 1 base and 3 bases, there was a span of 15 bases. CDR1 and CDR2 from the germline V gene are LGHNA and YSLEER. The length of the CDR3 is 16 residues. CDR3 DNA sequence: TGCGCCAGCAGCCAAGGGGCCGTAAAGGGGCACTATGGCTACACCTTC. This codes for CASSQGAVKGHYGYTF.

The CDR3 nucleotides read TGTGCCAGCAGCCTCCTGGGCGGACAGGGCTACAATGAGCAGTTCTTC. Protein product: CASSLLGGQGYNEQFF. The chain employs TRBV4-2 and TRBJ2-1; 8 nucleotides align to TRBD1. V lost 4 bases, J lost 3 bases, and 8 bases stayed unmatched. CDR1 is LGHNA, CDR2 YNFKEQ, per germline. The CDR3 length is 16 residues.

The chain employs TRBV6-1 and TRBJ2-1, with D perhaps TRBD1 or TRBD2 (5 bases each). CDR1 is MNHNS and CDR2 is SASEGT in the germline V gene. The V and J ends lost 6 bases and 0 bases respectively, with 12 bases between them. The CDR3 has 15 amino acids. This CDR3 reads CASRAVGGSYNEQFF. For the CDR3, the DNA is TGTGCCAGCAGGGCGGTTGGGGGCTCCTACAATGAGCAGTTCTTC.

A few counts support this clone. The gene calls are TRBV27 and TRBJ1-2; D is uncertain. The CDR3 has 13 residues. Trimming pared 2 bases from V and 4 bases from J, leaving 8 bases between. Looked up from germline, CDR1 is MNHEY and CDR2 is SMNVEV (reference sequence). The CDR3, as DNA: TGTGCCAGCAGTTTACGGCCCATCTATGGCTACACCTTC. Its translation: CASSLRPIYGYTF.

The J gene is TRBJ1-1, the V gene TRBV2, with no clear D. The CDR3 consists of 13 residues. V was pared by 5 bases and J by 3 bases, with 10 bases between. CDR1 and CDR2 from the germline V gene are SNHLY and FYNNEI. CDR3 nucleotides: TGTGCCAGCAGTCCCGGAGTGGACACTGAAGCTTTCTTT. Encoded protein: CASSPGVDTEAFF.

This clone was recorded only once. The chain links TRBV9 to TRBJ2-6, with D possibly called TRBD1 or TRBD2 (5 bases each). V was trimmed by 4 bases and J by 3 bases, leaving 11 bases between them. CDR3 size: 15 residues. Germline loops: CDR1 SGDLS, CDR2 YYNGEE. The CDR3 loop reads CASSSWGNGANVLTF. In nucleotides, the CDR3 is TGTGCCAGCAGCTCTTGGGGGAATGGGGCCAACGTCCTGACTTTC.

The table lists this clone with a few counts. The V gene is TRBV5-4, the J gene TRBJ2-7, with D possibly matching TRBD2 (6 bases). The CDR3 extends over 16 amino acids. Looked up from germline, CDR1 is SGHNT and CDR2 is YYREEE (reference sequence). V shed 4 bases and J shed 6 bases, with 23 bases lying between them. This CDR3 is CASSVRLTGSPTEQYF. For the CDR3, the DNA is TGTGCCAGCAGCGTGAGATTAACCGGGAGTCCGACCGAGCAGTACTTC.

This clone has more than one count but fewer than ten. The chain is built from TRBV7-3 and TRBJ1-1; tentative D call: TRBD1 (5 bases). Between the trimmed V and J ends, which lost 5 bases and 1 base, there was a span of 8 bases. The CDR3 runs 13 residues. The germline V gene encodes CDR1 SGHTA and CDR2 FQGTGA. CDR3 loop: CASSTGPNTEAFF. The CDR3, as DNA: TGTGCCAGCAGCACAGGACCGAACACTGAAGCTTTCTTT.

This clone has only a few counts. The chain employs TRBV6-5 and TRBJ2-2; 8 nucleotides line up with TRBD2. Per germline, CDR1 MNHEY and CDR2 SVGAGI. The CDR3 covers 14 residues. V dropped 8 bases and J dropped 3; count of bases not matched to a gene: 5. CDR3 sequence: CASREGGDTGELFF. In DNA form, the CDR3 reads TGTGCCAGCCGGGAGGGTGGGGACACCGGGGAGCTGTTTTTT.

The rearrangement uses TRBV7-4 and TRBJ2-7, with 12 bases lining up with TRBD2. The germline CDR1 and CDR2 sequences are SGHVT and SQSDAQ. J lost 0 bases, V lost 5 bases, and 14 bases had no gene match. This CDR3 is 19 amino acids long. CDR3 in DNA: TGTGCCAGCAGCAGAGGGGCGACTAGCGGGGGTCCAAGCTCCTACGAGCAGTACTTC. It codes for CASSRGATSGGPSSYEQYF.

The rearrangement links TRBV6-5 to TRBJ2-7; TRBD1 aligns across 8 bases. Germline assignment: CDR1 MNHEY and CDR2 SVGAGI. The CDR3 runs to 14 residues. V was clipped by 11 bases and J by 1 base; unmatched bases: 10. Written as DNA, the CDR3 is TGTGCCTCAAACCGGGACAGGAGATCCTACGAGCAGTACTTC. Translating it yields CASNRDRRSYEQYF.